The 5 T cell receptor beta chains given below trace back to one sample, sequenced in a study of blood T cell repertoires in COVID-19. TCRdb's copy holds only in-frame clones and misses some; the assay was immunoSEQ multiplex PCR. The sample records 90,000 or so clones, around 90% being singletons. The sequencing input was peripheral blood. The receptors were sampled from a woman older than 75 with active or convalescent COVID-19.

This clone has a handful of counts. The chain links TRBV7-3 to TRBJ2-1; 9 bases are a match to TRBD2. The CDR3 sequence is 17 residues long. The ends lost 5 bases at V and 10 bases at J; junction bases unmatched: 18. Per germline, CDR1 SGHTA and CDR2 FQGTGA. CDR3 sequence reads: CASSPDGGGRALVEQFF. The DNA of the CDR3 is TGTGCCAGCAGCCCAGACGGCGGCGGGAGGGCCCTAGTGGAGCAGTTCTTC.

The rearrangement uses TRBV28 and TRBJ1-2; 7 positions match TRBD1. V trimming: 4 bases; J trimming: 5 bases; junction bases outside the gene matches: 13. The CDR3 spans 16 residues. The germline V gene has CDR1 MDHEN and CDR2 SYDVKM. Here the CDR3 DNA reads TGTGCCAGCAGTTACTCCGGGACAGCGGACGTGTATGGCTACACCTTC. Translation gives CASSYSGTADVYGYTF.

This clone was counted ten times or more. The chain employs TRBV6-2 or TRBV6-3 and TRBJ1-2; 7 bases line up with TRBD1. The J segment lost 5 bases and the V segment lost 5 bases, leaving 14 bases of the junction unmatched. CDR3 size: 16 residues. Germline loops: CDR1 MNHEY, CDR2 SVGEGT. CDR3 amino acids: CASSTNLGDRGYGYTF. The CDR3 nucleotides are TGTGCCAGCAGTACCAATCTTGGGGACAGAGGATATGGCTACACCTTC.

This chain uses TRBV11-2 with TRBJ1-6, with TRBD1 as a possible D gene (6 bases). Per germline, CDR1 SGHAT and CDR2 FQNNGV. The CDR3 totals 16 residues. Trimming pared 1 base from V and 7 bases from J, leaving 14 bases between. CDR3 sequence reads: CASSLVPQGRNSPLHF. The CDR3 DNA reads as TGTGCCAGCAGCTTAGTCCCACAGGGTAGAAATTCACCCCTCCACTTT.

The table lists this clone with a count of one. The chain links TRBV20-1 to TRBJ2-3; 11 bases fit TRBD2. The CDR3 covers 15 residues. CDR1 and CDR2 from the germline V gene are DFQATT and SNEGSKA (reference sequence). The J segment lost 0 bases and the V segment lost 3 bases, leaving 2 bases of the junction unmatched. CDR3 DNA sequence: TGCAGTGCTAGTTGGACTAGCGGGAGCACAGATACGCAGTATTTT. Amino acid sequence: CSASWTSGSTDTQYF.